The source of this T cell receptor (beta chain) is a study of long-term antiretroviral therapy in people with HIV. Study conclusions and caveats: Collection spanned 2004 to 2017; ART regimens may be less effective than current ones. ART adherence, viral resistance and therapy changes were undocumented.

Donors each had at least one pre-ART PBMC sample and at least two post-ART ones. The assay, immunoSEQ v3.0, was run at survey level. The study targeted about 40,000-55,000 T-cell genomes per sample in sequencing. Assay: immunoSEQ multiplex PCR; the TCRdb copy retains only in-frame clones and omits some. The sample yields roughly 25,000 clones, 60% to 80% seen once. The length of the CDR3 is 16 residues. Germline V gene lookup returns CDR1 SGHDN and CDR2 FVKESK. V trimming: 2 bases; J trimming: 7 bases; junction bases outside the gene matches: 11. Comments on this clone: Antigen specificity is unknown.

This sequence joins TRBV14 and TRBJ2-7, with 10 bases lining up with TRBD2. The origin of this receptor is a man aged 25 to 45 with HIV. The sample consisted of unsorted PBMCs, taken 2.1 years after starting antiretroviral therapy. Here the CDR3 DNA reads TGTGCCAGCAGCCAATTTCCTAGCGGGAGCATTCGAGAGCAGTACTTC. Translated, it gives CASSQFPSGSIREQYF.